This T cell receptor (beta chain) was obtained from a study of T cell responses to AZD1222 COVID-19 vaccine (dated by TCRdb to the early 2020s). The study in broad terms: AZD1222 recipients with second doses at about 4 weeks or about 12 weeks were pooled, because spike-specific TCR depth and breadth did not differ between schedules. TCR sequencing was performed for fewer than 250 trial participants, of whom around 200 were given two doses of AZD1222 and around 25 were given two doses of MenACWY control vaccine. Trial participants were enrolled by age into subgroups of 18-55, 56-69 and 70-plus years, and approximately 150, 30 and 60 TCR-sequenced participants, respectively, were included in these subgroups. Here is what the overall study found, with its caveats: Because no day 14 peak-response samples were available, the repertoires could be characterized only after the peak T cell response. Conclusions about previously exposed vaccinees were limited because only six or seven AZD1222 recipients were SARS-CoV-2 seropositive at baseline. The 56-69-year group was small, and its depth increase did not reach significance, likely because of low power. Epitopes outside the regions mutated in the B.1.351 and B.1.1.7 variants were reportedly recognized by nearly half of the unique spike-specific TCRs. Participants were mostly white British and included more females than males, and it was suggested by the authors that clonal diversity may have been underestimated. Spike-specific TCR breadth and depth rose significantly after two AZD1222 doses compared with day 0 and with MenACWY recipients. CD4 TCRs associated with the vaccine covered the entire spike protein, and the dominant responses were in regions 160-218 and 743-854.

Trimming accounts for 6 bases at V and 0 bases at J, while the number of junction bases matched to no gene is 12. Sequences LNHDA (CDR1) and SQIVND (CDR2) are obtained from the germline V gene (reference sequence). The CDR3 spans 17 residues, from the cysteine through the phenylalanine. Just the 51-base CDR3 DNA is kept, in frame starting at base 1. Reading the label with the study, this specimen's time point is: baseline before first vaccination. Vaccinee samples were obtained from the UK trials COV001 and COV002, which included a single-blind randomized controlled phase 2/3 trial of AZD1222 (ChAdOx1 nCoV-19) in healthy adults. For TCRbeta chain sequencing, PBMC samples were collected from trial participants at day 0 and at day 28 after the second dose. A word on this clone: The specificity of this receptor is unknown. Nothing much larger sits one base from this clone, and base qualities are not available.

The CDR3 regions of human TCRbeta chains were analyzed by immunosequencing. The study's processing was this. TCRs in the repertoires were compared against a reference library of SARS-CoV-2-specific TCRs that had been generated with the MIRA antigen-specificity platform. Breadth was defined as the fraction of unique TCRs that were SARS-CoV-2-associated, and depth was defined as the fraction of total T cells that were SARS-CoV-2-associated. Using the MIRA data, each spike-specific TCR was mapped to the spike region that the TCR reacts to and placed in a CD4 or CD8 class. Log10-transformed breadth and depth values were compared by one-way ANOVA with Sidak's multiple comparisons tests. Here the immuneACCESS table is served through TCRdb, limited to in-frame sequences with V and J called. Missing clones are a known gap in these copies; in checked studies unresolved V genes cover under half, and the rest lacks a known reason. V, J and clone size derive from that table, while D and trimming were established from the DNA sequence. This sample holds 120,000 or so clones; more than 80% were observed only once. In total, the top ten clones hold roughly 1.6% of the sample.

Sequences were derived from peripheral blood, sampled on day 0 of AZD1222 vaccination. The rearranged chain carries TRBV19 and TRBJ1-1; TRBD1 aligns with 8 central bases. This TCR was sampled from an adult in good health. The CDR3 loop reads CASRGSRAGGLNTEAFF. The DNA sequence is as follows: TGTGCCAGTAGAGGTTCCAGAGCAGGGGGCTTGAACACTGAAGCTTTCTTT.